The 2 T cell receptor beta chains in this list originate from one sample, sequenced in a study of monozygotic twins with inflammatory bowel disease. From its re-call of the 5' RACE reads, TCRdb lists each CDR3 protein once, without DNA. This sample contains 150,000 to 200,000 distinct CDR3 sequences. Material: blood. The receptors originated from a human donor with ulcerative colitis or Crohn's disease, or a healthy co-twin of an affected twin (not recorded which).

The genes are TRBV5-1 and TRBJ2-3; TCRdb indicates TRBD1, and absent DNA this call remains unverified. The CDR3 length is 15 residues. Germline assignment: CDR1 SGHRS and CDR2 YFSETQ. The CDR3 loop reads CASSLEGGGVDTQYF.

V and J are TRBV24-1 and TRBJ2-2; TCRdb indicates TRBD1, and absent DNA this call remains unverified. Germline V CDR1 and CDR2: KGHDR, SFDVKD. The CDR3 extends over 16 amino acids. The CDR3 spells CATSDLVQGNTGELFF.